This entry concerns a single TCR beta chain. Its antigen is unknown. Germline CDR1 and CDR2: SGHAT and FQNNGV. This CDR3 spans 16 amino acids. V was trimmed by 6 bases and J by 0 bases, leaving 17 bases between them. Here immunoSEQ multiplex PCR was the method, and the copy in TCRdb shows in-frame clones only, minus some. The sample yields around 160,000 clones, 92% seen once. This entry belongs to a study of T cell responses to AZD1222 COVID-19 vaccine. Whole-study results and caveats: The study found Spike-specific TCR breadth and depth rose after two AZD1222 doses. Nearly half of spike-specific TCRs reportedly target unmutated variant regions.

This clonotype was obtained from an adult who received the AZD1222 COVID-19 vaccine. The input for sequencing was peripheral blood, taken 28 days after the second AZD1222 dose. The V and J genes are TRBV11-2 and TRBJ1-2, with no clear D. CDR3 sequence: CASRKLPGLSNYGYTF. CDR3 coding DNA: TGTGCCAGCAGGAAACTCCCAGGACTCTCTAACTATGGCTACACCTTC.